Listed below are T cell receptor beta chains from one sample, sequenced in a study of CXCR3-negative and CXCR3-positive naive CD8 T cells. Reanalyzing the 5' RACE reads, TCRdb keeps one entry per CDR3 protein, without DNA. Recorded here are 40,000 to 45,000 distinct CDR3 sequences; the top ten clones represent under 15%. The sequencing input was memory CD8+ T cells from blood. These receptors were taken from a human donor in good health. Some clones in this sample may be carry-over from other donors' samples. CDR3s include the opening cysteine and the closing phenylalanine or tryptophan. The size field is filled for only some rows; it gives once, few, many or a size class.

TRBV29-1	TRBJ2-1	.	CSVVRGLSDEQFF
TRBV6-4	TRBJ2-1	hyperexpanded	CASSVSSEYNEQFF
TRBV7-9	TRBJ2-1	.	CASSLGEAPGWVEQFF
TRBV4-3	TRBJ2-5	.	CASSQTSALQETQYF
TRBV28	TRBJ2-1	.	CASSFTNEQFF
TRBV9	TRBJ2-7	.	CASGPSGGTYEQYF
TRBV7-9	TRBJ1-5	.	CASSETGMGQPQHF
TRBV6-2/TRBV6-3	TRBJ1-5	.	CASSYTGEGNQPQHF
TRBV6-2/TRBV6-3	TRBJ1-5	.	CASRTAGEMYSNQPQHF
TRBV7-6	TRBJ2-7	.	CASSTGTGSYEQYF
TRBV5-1	TRBJ1-1	.	CASSLVPNEAFF
TRBV5-1	TRBJ2-2	.	CASSFADTPNAGELFF
TRBV20-1	TRBJ1-1	.	CSARGRRGPEAFF